Listed here are 32 T cell receptor beta chains from one sample, sequenced in a study of coeliac disease. Generated by immunoSEQ multiplex PCR, the TCRdb table keeps only in-frame clones and is missing some. The profile shows under 10,000 clones, around three fifths of them singletons. Sequenced sample: intraepithelial lymphocytes from the gut. The receptors come from a woman aged 60 to 75 with celiac disease.

The chain links TRBV7-3 to TRBJ2-3, with a possible D match to TRBD2 (6 bases). Trimming removed 1 base at V and 0 bases at J, with 17 bases between. The CDR3 spans 18 residues. In germline, CDR1 is SGHTA, CDR2 FQGTGA. CDR3 protein: CASSLMAPAGGSTDTQYF. The DNA of the CDR3 is TGTGCCAGCAGCTTAATGGCCCCCGCCGGAGGGAGCACAGATACGCAGTATTTT. Based on the CDR3 plus reference TRBV7-3 and TRBJ2-3, the full variable domain is GAGVSQTPSNKVTEKGKYVELRCDPISGHTALYWYRQSLGQGPEFLIYFQGTGAADDSGLPNDRFFAVRPEGSVSTLKIQRTERGDSAVYLCASSLMAPAGGSTDTQYFGPGTRLTVL.

The chain joins TRBV6-1 to TRBJ2-2; 7 nucleotides agree with TRBD1. The CDR3 has 14 amino acids. V lost 6 bases, J lost 6 bases, and 7 bases stayed unmatched. CDR1 and CDR2 from the germline V gene are MNHNS and SASEGT. CDR3 coding DNA: TGTGCCAGCAGCCAATGGGGGACAGCCGGGGAGCTGTTTTTT. Translating it yields CASSQWGTAGELFF.

DNA of the CDR3: TGTGCCAGTAGTATTGGACAGTATAGCAATCAGCCCCAGCATTTT. It specifies CASSIGQYSNQPQHF. The chain joins TRBV19 to TRBJ1-5, with D possibly TRBD1 on 6 matching bases. V was pared by 3 bases and J by 0 bases, with 9 bases between. The length of the CDR3 is 15 residues. CDR1 LNHDA and CDR2 SQIVND come from the germline V gene (reference sequence).

This chain links TRBV28 with TRBJ2-2; 9 nucleotides agree with TRBD2. V lost 3 bases to trimming and J lost 2 bases; unmatched junction nucleotides: 7. The CDR3 runs to 17 residues. Germline V gives CDR1 MDHEN, CDR2 SYDVKM. The CDR3 DNA follows: TGTGCCAGCAGTTTGGCTAGCGGGGCCCTAAACACCGGGGAGCTGTTTTTT. Its protein product is CASSLASGALNTGELFF.

This chain links TRBV15 with TRBJ1-2, with D possibly matching TRBD1 (5 bases). Trimming took 3 bases from V and 4 from J, leaving 9 bases between them. Looked up from germline, CDR1 is LNHNV and CDR2 is YYDKDF (reference sequence). This CDR3 region has 13 residues. The CDR3 DNA reads TGTGCCACCAGCAGCCAGGGCATCTATGGCTACACCTTC. This codes for CATSSQGIYGYTF.

The chain couples TRBV28 to TRBJ1-2; D may be TRBD1 (6 bases). This CDR3 region has 17 residues. V lost 2 bases and J lost 4, with 20 bases in between. Looked up from germline, CDR1 is MDHEN and CDR2 is SYDVKM. CDR3 sequence: CASSLNAPTGIIYGYTF. The CDR3, as DNA: TGTGCCAGCAGTTTAAATGCCCCGACAGGCATCATCTATGGCTACACCTTC.

The chain is built from TRBV4-3 and TRBJ2-3; weak D call: TRBD2 (5 bases). V gave up 0 bases and J gave up 4 bases, with 14 bases separating them. The germline V gene encodes CDR1 LGHNA and CDR2 YSLEER. CDR3 length: 16 residues. This CDR3 reads CASSQEISVSADTQYF. As DNA, the CDR3 is TGCGCCAGCAGCCAAGAAATTAGCGTTAGTGCAGATACGCAGTATTTT.

By share of the sample, this clone is large. V is TRBV30 and J is TRBJ2-2; tentative D call: TRBD1 (6 bases). Germline CDR1 and CDR2: GTSNPN and SVGIG (reference sequence). This CDR3 has 14 amino acids. The V gene lost 5 bases and the J gene lost 1 base, with 11 bases spanning the gap. The CDR3 nucleotides read TGTGCCTGGGCCGGGACATTGAACACCGGGGAGCTGTTTTTT. Its translation is CAWAGTLNTGELFF.

J is TRBJ2-1 and V is TRBV27; no clear D. V shed 0 bases and J shed 0 bases, with 3 bases lying between them. Germline CDR1 reads MNHEY; CDR2 reads SMNVEV (reference sequence). The CDR3 has 14 residues. CDR3 DNA: TGTGCCAGCAGTTTATCGGCCTCCTACAATGAGCAGTTCTTC. It translates to CASSLSASYNEQFF.

This clone was observed a few times. The J gene is TRBJ2-5, the V gene TRBV2; tentative D call: TRBD2 (5 bases). Germline V CDR1 and CDR2: SNHLY, FYNNEI. The CDR3 extends over 11 amino acids. V was cut by 11 bases and J by 5 bases, with 12 bases left in between. The CDR3 here is CAGGAEETQYF. CDR3 DNA sequence: TGTGCCGGTGGAGCGGAGGAGACCCAGTACTTC.

The V and J genes are TRBV5-6 and TRBJ1-4; 9 bases are a match to TRBD1. The CDR3 is 15 residues long. Germline loops: CDR1 SGHDT, CDR2 YYEEEE. V trimming: 4 bases; J trimming: 7 bases; junction bases outside the gene matches: 8. CDR3: CASSPTPTGGEKLFF. The CDR3 nucleotides are TGTGCCAGCAGCCCGACGCCGACAGGGGGTGAAAAACTGTTTTTT.

The chain recombines TRBV7-6 with TRBJ1-1, with a possible D match to TRBD1 (5 bases). The CDR3 extends over 15 amino acids. Trimming stripped 5 bases from V and 1 base from J, with 14 bases between. CDR1 and CDR2 from the germline V gene are SGHVS and FNYEAQ. Here the CDR3 reads CASSVNGGTNTEAFF. For the CDR3, the DNA is TGTGCCAGCAGCGTCAATGGGGGGACGAACACTGAAGCTTTCTTT.

The chain recombines TRBV5-8 with TRBJ2-7; perhaps TRBD2 as D (5 bases). Per germline, CDR1 SGHTS and CDR2 YDEGEE. The CDR3 is 13 amino acids. Trimming shortened V by 0 bases and J by 7 bases, and 11 bases separated the two germline ends. Written as DNA, the CDR3 is TGTGCCAGCAGCTTGGTGGGCCGGGGTGAGCAGTACTTC. This codes for CASSLVGRGEQYF. The full variable domain, with the rest looked up from reference TRBV5-8 and TRBJ2-7, is EAGVTQSPTHLIKTRGQQATLRCSPISGHTSVYWYQQALGLGLQFLLWYDEGEERNRGNFPPRFSGRQFPNYSSELNVNALELEDSALYLCASSLVGRGEQYFGPGTRLTVT.

The chain couples TRBV7-9 to TRBJ2-7, with D unresolved. This CDR3 comprises 16 residues. Germline CDR1 and CDR2: SEHNR and FQNEAQ (reference sequence). With 5 bases removed from V and 0 bases from J, the gap between germline ends came to 17 bases. CDR3 residues: CASSPPLGDPSYEQYF. The CDR3 DNA sequence: TGTGCCAGCAGCCCTCCCTTGGGCGATCCCTCCTACGAGCAGTACTTC.

This clone was counted between two and nine times. CDR3 DNA sequence: TGTGCCAGCAGTTTATATCAGGACATGACTTATCAGCCCCAGCATTTT. The encoded protein is CASSLYQDMTYQPQHF. The rearrangement links TRBV28 to TRBJ1-5, with D possibly matching TRBD1 (5 bases). CDR3 length: 16 amino acids. Germline V gene data show CDR1 as MDHEN and CDR2 as SYDVKM. V dropped 1 base and J dropped 5 bases, with 15 bases sitting between them.

This clone was seen more than once but under ten times. This chain links TRBV19 with TRBJ2-1; a weak D match, TRBD2 (6 bases). V was trimmed by 4 bases and J by 6 bases, leaving 19 bases between them. The CDR3 length is 16 residues. CDR1 is LNHDA, CDR2 SQIVND, per germline (reference sequence). The CDR3 sequence: CASSRDREHRPNEQFF. The CDR3 coding sequence is TGTGCCAGTAGTAGGGATCGGGAGCACCGTCCCAATGAGCAGTTCTTC.

This chain links TRBV7-8 with TRBJ1-2; 7 bases map to TRBD1. The germline V gene has CDR1 SGHVS and CDR2 FQNEAQ. With V trimmed by 4 bases and J by 2 bases, 1 base remained unmatched. There are 13 residues in the CDR3. CDR3 residues: CASSSGQNYGYTF. CDR3 nucleotide sequence: TGTGCCAGCAGCTCGGGACAGAACTATGGCTACACCTTC. The whole variable domain, remainder taken from reference TRBV7-8 and TRBJ1-2, is GAGVSQSPRYKVAKRGQDVALRCDPISGHVSLFWYQQALGQGPEFLTYFQNEAQLDKSGLPSDRFFAERPEGSVSTLKIQRTQQEDSAVYLCASSSGQNYGYTFGSGTRLTVV.

The chain has TRBV5-1 and TRBJ2-7; 9 bases map to TRBD1. This CDR3 spans 18 amino acids. Looked up from germline, CDR1 is SGHRS and CDR2 is YFSETQ. Losses at the gene ends were 4 bases for V and 6 bases for J; bases not matched to a gene: 20. In nucleotides, the CDR3 is TGCGCCAGCAGCCTATGGACAGGGGAAGCGGGTCCGGGATCCGAGCAGTACTTC. Translation gives CASSLWTGEAGPGSEQYF. Variable domain in full (rest from reference TRBV5-1 and TRBJ2-7): KAGVTQTPRYLIKTRGQQVTLSCSPISGHRSVSWYQQTPGQGLQFLFEYFSETQRNKGNFPGRFSGRQFSNSRSEMNVSTLELGDSALYLCASSLWTGEAGPGSEQYFGPGTRLTVT.

The chain carries TRBV28 and TRBJ1-1; D is undetermined. The length of the CDR3 is 14 residues. Trimming stripped 4 bases from V and 8 bases from J, with 17 bases between. CDR1 and CDR2 from the germline V gene are MDHEN and SYDVKM. DNA for the CDR3: TGTGCCAGCAGTTACCCGGAGGGAACTTTAGAAGCTTTCTTT. This gives the protein CASSYPEGTLEAFF.

The J gene is TRBJ2-7, the V gene TRBV28, with a weak D call TRBD1 (5 bases). The ends were cut back, 3 bases at V and 3 bases at J, with 15 bases in the middle. This CDR3 is 15 amino acids long. Germline values: CDR1 MDHEN, CDR2 SYDVKM. CDR3 in amino acids: CASSFFRVEGYEQYF. CDR3 sequence (DNA): TGTGCCAGCAGTTTTTTCAGGGTGGAAGGCTACGAGCAGTACTTC.

The chain employs TRBV11-2 and TRBJ2-1, with 11 bases matching TRBD2. Trimming cost V 0 bases and J 8 bases; bases outside gene matches: 9. Germline CDR1 reads SGHAT; CDR2 reads FQNNGV. This CDR3 spans 17 amino acids. In DNA, the CDR3 is TGTGCCAGCAGCTTAGATCCTAGCGGGGGGTTGGGGGATGAGCAGTTCTTC. Translating gives CASSLDPSGGLGDEQFF.

About this clone: The same CDR3 arises from other DNA sequences in this sample as well. V is TRBV9 and J is TRBJ2-1, with TRBD2 as a possible D gene (6 bases). CDR3 length: 15 amino acids. The germline gives CDR1 SGDLS, CDR2 YYNGEE. Trimming pared 4 bases from V and 6 bases from J, leaving 17 bases between. The DNA for the CDR3 is TGTGCCAGCAGCCGTATAGGAACGGGGGTCAATGAGCAGTTCTTC. The encoded protein is CASSRIGTGVNEQFF.

V usage is TRBV28 and J usage is TRBJ2-7, with D perhaps matching TRBD2 (6 bases). Trimming left V 8 bases short and J 6 bases short, with 14 bases between. Germline assignment: CDR1 MDHEN and CDR2 SYDVKM. The CDR3 runs 12 residues. The CDR3 nucleotides read TGTGCCAGCGGGGAACAGACTAGCGAGCAGTACTTC. This sequence encodes CASGEQTSEQYF.

This clone occurred a few times. This rearrangement joins TRBV27 to TRBJ2-3, with TRBD1 as a possible D gene (5 bases). Germline V CDR1 and CDR2: MNHEY, SMNVEV (reference sequence). V gave up 0 bases and J gave up 5 bases, with 9 bases separating them. The CDR3 has 14 amino acids. The CDR3 region has the DNA TGTGCCAGCAGTTTATCTTACAGGCTAGATACGCAGTATTTT. Its protein product is CASSLSYRLDTQYF.

The rearrangement joins TRBV19 to TRBJ1-2, with a tentative D call TRBD1 (5 bases). The CDR3 loop spans 13 amino acids. Germline V lookup: CDR1 LNHDA, CDR2 SQIVND (reference sequence). Deletions cut 5 bases from V and 0 bases from J, with 7 bases between. CDR3 DNA sequence: TGTGCCAGTAGTGGGGCAGCTAACTATGGCTACACCTTC. Its protein product is CASSGAANYGYTF. Looking up the rest from reference TRBV19 and TRBJ1-2 gives the full variable domain: DGGITQSPKYLFRKEGQNVTLSCEQNLNHDAMYWYRQDPGQGLRLIYYSQIVNDFQKGDIAEGYSVSREKKESFPLTVTSAQKNPTAFYLCASSGAANYGYTFGSGTRLTVV.

The chain recombines TRBV4-3 with TRBJ2-5, with TRBD2 as a possible D gene (6 bases). The V gene's germline CDR1 is LGHNA and CDR2 YSLEER. With 0 bases removed from V and 1 base from J, the gap between germline ends came to 15 bases. The CDR3 runs 17 residues. The CDR3 DNA follows: TGCGCCAGCAGCCAAGATCGGGCCAGCGGGCTCCAAGAGACCCAGTACTTC. Translating it yields CASSQDRASGLQETQYF.

This chain connects TRBV4-1 to TRBJ2-7; D gene unclear. The CDR3 spans 16 residues. Germline lookup yields CDR1 MGHRA and CDR2 YSYEKL. Trimming shortened V by 1 base and J by 0 bases, and 13 bases separated the two germline ends. The CDR3 sequence: CASSQVPGPSSYEQYF. DNA for the CDR3: TGCGCCAGCAGCCAAGTACCTGGCCCGTCCTCCTACGAGCAGTACTTC.

There are a few counts of this clone. The chain links TRBV27 to TRBJ1-1; D uncertain. Per germline, CDR1 MNHEY and CDR2 SMNVEV (reference sequence). Trimming removed 0 bases from V and 0 bases from J, with 2 bases in between. The CDR3 runs 13 residues. The CDR3 bases are TGTGCCAGCAGTTTATCCGTGAACACTGAAGCTTTCTTT. Its translation: CASSLSVNTEAFF.

The chain uses TRBV4-1 and TRBJ2-7; D unresolved. This CDR3 spans 14 amino acids. Germline-derived CDR1 and CDR2 are MGHRA and YSYEKL. Trimming took 0 bases from V and 2 from J, leaving 8 bases between them. The CDR3 here is CASSQDLGAYEQYF. The CDR3 region has the DNA TGCGCCAGCAGCCAAGATCTGGGCGCCTACGAGCAGTACTTC.

The chain uses TRBV5-1 and TRBJ1-2; D gene unclear. CDR1 is SGHRS, CDR2 YFSETQ, per germline. CDR3 length: 13 residues. Trimming left V 7 bases short and J 4 bases short, with 14 bases between. DNA for the CDR3: TGCGCCAGCCGGGAACAGCTCCGCTATGGCTACACCTTC. Translation: CASREQLRYGYTF.

CDR3 amino acids: CASSLTETYEQYF. The DNA of the CDR3 is TGTGCCAGCAGTTTGACAGAAACCTACGAGCAGTACTTC. The chain couples TRBV27 to TRBJ2-7, with TRBD1 as a possible D gene (5 bases). The germline CDR1 and CDR2 sequences are MNHEY and SMNVEV (reference sequence). The length of the CDR3 is 13 residues. Trimming shortened V by 3 bases and J by 2 bases, and 8 bases separated the two germline ends.

V usage is TRBV7-9 and J usage is TRBJ2-2, with unresolved D. The CDR3 spans 15 residues. V lost 5 bases and J 0 bases, leaving 10 bases between the germline ends. Germline CDR1 and CDR2: SEHNR and FQNEAQ (reference sequence). DNA of the CDR3: TGTGCCAGCAGCGTCCGCGGCGCGAACACCGGGGAGCTGTTTTTT. Its protein is CASSVRGANTGELFF.